Below are 24 T cell receptor beta chains sequenced from a single sample in a study of memory CD4+ T cells and cytomegalovirus serostatus. The table came from immunoSEQ multiplex PCR; TCRdb's copy has only in-frame clones and leaves some out. The sample carries some 65,000 clones, over 60% recorded once. Single viable CD3+CD4+CD8-CD45RO+ cells were sorted as the memory CD4+ T cells. Sequencing was done on a sample of memory CD4+ T cells from blood. Source of these receptors: an adult in good health and CMV-seronegative. Some clones in this sample may be carry-over from other donors' samples.

This chain links TRBV5-1 with TRBJ1-1; D may be TRBD1 (6 bases). The CDR3 has 16 residues. In germline, CDR1 is SGHRS, CDR2 YFSETQ. Trimming left V 2 bases short and J 1 base short, with 15 bases between. This CDR3 reads CASSFGAGAKNTEAFF. The CDR3 DNA reads TGCGCCAGCAGCTTCGGGGCAGGGGCGAAGAACACTGAAGCTTTCTTT.

The genes are TRBV28 and TRBJ2-4; 10 bases match TRBD2. The germline CDR1 and CDR2 sequences are MDHEN and SYDVKM. The CDR3 extends over 20 amino acids. Unmatched junction bases numbered 14, after V lost 3 bases and J lost 0 bases. The CDR3 region is CASSLGSSGSHPLAKNIQYF. DNA of the CDR3: TGTGCCAGCAGTTTGGGCTCTAGCGGGAGCCATCCGCTAGCCAAAAACATTCAGTACTTC. The whole variable domain, remainder taken from reference TRBV28 and TRBJ2-4, is DVKVTQSSRYLVKRTGEKVFLECVQDMDHENMFWYRQDPGLGLRLIYFSYDVKMKEKGDIPEGYSVSREKKERFSLILESASTNQTSMYLCASSLGSSGSHPLAKNIQYFGAGTRLSVL.

This clone was counted between two and nine times. This sequence joins TRBV9 and TRBJ1-1; D is ambiguous. In germline, CDR1 is SGDLS, CDR2 YYNGEE. The CDR3 contains 13 residues. V lost 2 bases and J 1 base, leaving 6 bases between the germline ends. The CDR3 here is CASSVDWNTEAFF. CDR3 in DNA: TGTGCCAGCAGCGTGGACTGGAACACTGAAGCTTTCTTT.

The V gene is TRBV29-1, the J gene TRBJ2-1, with D hard to call. Per germline, CDR1 SQVTM and CDR2 ANQGSEA. There are 17 residues in the CDR3. V was clipped by 4 bases and J by 0 bases, with 19 bases between them. CDR3 amino acids: CSVAGVGRRGSYNEQFF. The CDR3 DNA is TGCAGCGTTGCGGGTGTTGGGCGGAGAGGCTCCTACAATGAGCAGTTCTTC.

This chain uses TRBV5-1 with TRBJ1-1; 11 bases line up with TRBD1. V shed 3 bases and J 4 bases; nucleotides not matched to a gene: 5. The V gene's germline CDR1 is SGHRS and CDR2 YFSETQ. There are 15 residues in the CDR3. CDR3 amino acids: CASSSTGTGGTEAFF. The CDR3, as DNA: TGCGCCAGCAGCTCCACCGGGACAGGGGGCACTGAAGCTTTCTTT.

The CDR3 region is CASSEYLRTGGKNEQFF. Here the CDR3 DNA reads TGCGCCAGCAGTGAGTATTTGCGGACAGGGGGCAAAAATGAGCAGTTCTTC. The rearrangement uses TRBV10-1 and TRBJ2-1, with TRBD1 matching 11 bases. With V trimmed by 1 base and J by 7 bases, 9 bases remained unmatched. Germline CDR1 is WNHNN and CDR2 is SYGVQD (reference sequence). The CDR3 contains 17 residues.

In DNA, the CDR3 is TGTGCCAGCAGACCGGGACAGGCCTTAACCGGGGAGCTGTTTTTT. As protein: CASRPGQALTGELFF. The rearrangement links TRBV6-6 to TRBJ2-2; TRBD1 matches 8 bases. The CDR3 runs 15 residues. Germline values: CDR1 MNHNY, CDR2 SVGAGI (reference sequence). The trim removed 6 bases at V and 5 bases at J, leaving 8 bases unmatched.

V is TRBV5-4 and J is TRBJ2-5; D is perhaps TRBD2 (5 bases). Trimming left V 3 bases short and J 5 bases short, with 11 bases between. The germline gives CDR1 SGHNT, CDR2 YYREEE (reference sequence). This CDR3 spans 13 amino acids. This CDR3 reads CASSSILGETQYF. CDR3 in DNA: TGTGCCAGCAGCTCAATACTAGGCGAGACCCAGTACTTC.

This chain links TRBV29-1 with TRBJ1-2; D might be TRBD1 (5 bases). This CDR3 spans 14 amino acids. V gave up 4 bases and J gave up 6 bases, with 18 bases separating them. Per the germline V gene, CDR1 is SQVTM and CDR2 is ANQGSEA. The CDR3 bases are TGCAGCGTTGCAGGCGTTTGGACCAGGGATGGCTACACCTTC. Translation: CSVAGVWTRDGYTF. The full variable domain, in which reference TRBV29-1 and TRBJ1-2 provide the parts outside the CDR3, is SAVISQKPSRDICQRGTSLTIQCQVDSQVTMMFWYRQQPGQSLTLIATANQGSEATYESGFVIDKFPISRPNLTFSTLTVSNMSPEDSSIYLCSVAGVWTRDGYTFGSGTRLTVV.

The chain employs TRBV14 and TRBJ2-1, with 8 bases aligning to TRBD2. The germline CDR1 and CDR2 sequences are SGHDN and FVKESK. The CDR3 loop spans 17 amino acids. V lost 5 bases, J lost 7 bases, and 16 bases stayed unmatched. The CDR3 DNA sequence: TGTGCCAGCAGCGGGGGAAAAGCGGGAGCTCAATTAAATGAGCAGTTCTTC. This sequence encodes CASSGGKAGAQLNEQFF.

The V gene is TRBV6-6, the J gene TRBJ1-2; D uncertain. Germline V gene lookup returns CDR1 MNHNY and CDR2 SVGAGI (reference sequence). V was trimmed by 5 bases and J by 4 bases, leaving 11 bases between them. CDR3 size: 13 residues. As DNA, the CDR3 is TGTGCCAGCAGTCCCGACGGATTCTATGGCTACACCTTC. Its translation: CASSPDGFYGYTF.

CDR3 sequence reads: CASSHLHSWGTEAFF. CDR3 nucleotide sequence: TGCGCCAGCAGCCACCTCCATTCTTGGGGCACTGAAGCTTTCTTT. The rearrangement links TRBV4-1 to TRBJ1-1; no firm D call. Trimming stripped 3 bases from V and 4 bases from J, with 15 bases between. The germline gives CDR1 MGHRA, CDR2 YSYEKL. The CDR3 contains 15 residues.

This sequence joins TRBV30 and TRBJ2-3; D might be TRBD2 (5 bases). The CDR3 runs to 13 residues. Trimming shortened V by 2 bases and J by 2 bases, and 8 bases separated the two germline ends. CDR1 is GTSNPN, CDR2 SVGIG, per germline (reference sequence). The chain's CDR3 is CAWSRGITDTQYF. CDR3 nucleotide sequence: TGTGCCTGGAGTCGGGGTATCACAGATACGCAGTATTTT. Variable domain in full (rest from reference TRBV30 and TRBJ2-3): SQTIHQWPATLVQPVGSPLSLECTVEGTSNPNLYWYRQAAGRGLQLLFYSVGIGQISSEVPQNLSASRPQDRQFILSSKKLLLSDSGFYLCAWSRGITDTQYFGPGTRLTVL.

The chain links TRBV7-2 to TRBJ2-3; D is unclear. Looked up from germline, CDR1 is SGHTA and CDR2 is FQGNSA. The length of the CDR3 is 12 residues. V was cut by 5 bases and J by 6 bases, with 9 bases left in between. The CDR3 loop is CASSPYGDTQYF. DNA for the CDR3: TGTGCCAGCAGCCCCTACGGGGATACGCAGTATTTT.

CDR3 amino acids: CASTPNYRESYEQYF. CDR3 in DNA: TGTGCCAGTACCCCAAACTACAGGGAAAGTTACGAGCAGTACTTC. This chain links TRBV19 with TRBJ2-7, with D possibly TRBD1 on 6 matching bases. CDR1 is LNHDA, CDR2 SQIVND, per germline (reference sequence). V gave up 7 bases and J gave up 4 bases, with 20 bases separating them. The CDR3 is 15 residues long.

The chain combines TRBV16 with TRBJ1-1, with D perhaps TRBD1 (5 bases). Germline V CDR1 and CDR2: KGHSY, FQNENV. Trimming removed 0 bases from V and 8 bases from J, with 10 bases in between. The CDR3 has 13 residues. The CDR3 region has the DNA TGTGCCAGCAGCCAATCAGGGGCAGGCGAAGCTTTCTTT. Protein product: CASSQSGAGEAFF.

The CDR3 protein is CASSLRRGNEQFF. In DNA form, the CDR3 reads TGTGCCAGCAGCTTACGACGGGGAAATGAGCAGTTCTTC. The gene calls are TRBV7-2 and TRBJ2-1; TRBD2 is a possible D gene (5 bases). Germline V CDR1 and CDR2: SGHTA, FQGNSA. Trimming left V 2 bases short and J 7 bases short, with 9 bases between. The CDR3 spans 13 residues.

The gene calls are TRBV7-2 and TRBJ2-5; 7 bases match TRBD1. The CDR3 runs 13 residues. Germline assignment: CDR1 SGHTA and CDR2 FQGNSA. The V segment lost 9 bases and the J segment 0 bases; nucleotides outside the gene matches: 4. The chain's CDR3 is CASRGQYQETQYF. Here the CDR3 DNA reads TGTGCCAGTAGGGGACAGTACCAAGAGACCCAGTACTTC.

This clone was recorded only once. For the CDR3, the DNA is TGCGCCAGCAGCACCCGGGACTATAGGAATGAGCAGTTCTTC. This gives the protein CASSTRDYRNEQFF. The rearrangement joins TRBV5-1 to TRBJ2-1; 7 bases are a match to TRBD2. Losses at the gene ends were 4 bases for V and 7 bases for J; bases not matched to a gene: 8. CDR1 and CDR2 (germline): SGHRS, YFSETQ. The CDR3 is 14 amino acids.

V and J are TRBV7-8 and TRBJ2-7; possibly TRBD1 for D (6 bases). The CDR3 is 17 residues long. The germline V gene has CDR1 SGHVS and CDR2 FQNEAQ. V was cut by 1 base and J by 2 bases, with 18 bases left in between. CDR3 sequence (DNA): TGTGCCAGCAGCTTAGGTCGGACAGCACGAGCTCCCTACGAGCAGTACTTC. This translates into CASSLGRTARAPYEQYF.

This chain uses TRBV30 with TRBJ2-5; tentatively, D is TRBD1 or TRBD2 (7 bases each). The V gene's germline CDR1 is GTSNPN and CDR2 SVGIG (reference sequence). The CDR3 length is 13 residues. Between the trimmed V and J ends, which lost 3 bases and 7 bases, there was a span of 15 bases. The CDR3 is CAWSRGTGGTQYF. CDR3 in DNA: TGTGCCTGGAGCAGGGGGACGGGGGGGACCCAGTACTTC.

The V and J genes are TRBV7-2 and TRBJ2-5; D is uncertain. V shed 2 bases and J shed 0 bases, with 7 bases lying between them. Germline V gene lookup returns CDR1 SGHTA and CDR2 FQGNSA. The CDR3 has 14 amino acids. The CDR3, as DNA: TGTGCCAGCAGCTTACGGCGGAACCAAGAGACCCAGTACTTC. Protein sequence: CASSLRRNQETQYF.

Turning to this clone: Other DNA sequences in this sample translate to the same CDR3. The J gene is TRBJ2-7, the V gene TRBV6-5; TRBD2 is a possible D gene (5 bases). CDR3 length: 15 amino acids. V was pared by 0 bases and J by 3 bases, with 12 bases between. Germline-derived CDR1 and CDR2 are MNHEY and SVGAGI. Here the CDR3 DNA reads TGTGCCAGCAGTTACTCGGCGGGCCCCTACTACGAGCAGTACTTC. Translated, it gives CASSYSAGPYYEQYF.

V usage is TRBV19 and J usage is TRBJ1-2; D perhaps matches TRBD1 (5 bases). Germline CDR1 and CDR2: LNHDA and SQIVND (reference sequence). The CDR3 sequence is 15 residues long. The V and J ends lost 7 bases and 2 bases respectively, with 17 bases between them. Here the CDR3 reads CASTRRDPRNYGYTF. CDR3 DNA sequence: TGTGCCAGTACCCGCCGGGACCCACGAAACTATGGCTACACCTTC.